Listed here are 14 T cell receptor beta chains from one sample, sequenced in a study of cytomegalovirus exposure and HLA in healthy donors. Researchers ran the PCR with 60 Vbeta and 13 Jbeta primers. Data came from immunoSEQ multiplex PCR; TCRdb stores just in-frame clones and leaves some out. The table lists some 110,000 clones, with approximately 2% in the top ten. Material: PBMCs. Receptors originate from a middle-aged man in good health and CMV-seronegative.

The rearrangement uses TRBV7-2 and TRBJ2-3; 16 nucleotides match TRBD2. V dropped 5 bases and J dropped 4; count of bases not matched to a gene: 3. Germline lookup yields CDR1 SGHTA and CDR2 FQGNSA. The CDR3 totals 16 residues. The CDR3 loop is CASSLGTSGRADTQYF. The CDR3 region has the DNA TGTGCCAGCAGCCTGGGGACTAGCGGGAGGGCAGATACGCAGTATTTT. Variable domain in full (rest from reference TRBV7-2 and TRBJ2-3): GAGVSQSPSNKVTEKGKDVELRCDPISGHTALYWYRQSLGQGLEFLIYFQGNSAPDKSGLPSDRFSAERTGGSVSTLTIQRTQQEDSAVYLCASSLGTSGRADTQYFGPGTRLTVL.

The chain joins TRBV10-3 to TRBJ2-2; D uncertain. Per the germline V gene, CDR1 is ENHRY and CDR2 is SYGVKD. The CDR3 contains 12 residues. With 7 bases removed from V and 4 bases from J, the gap between germline ends came to 7 bases. In DNA, the CDR3 is TGTGCCATCACCCCCAGCACCGGGGAGCTGTTTTTT. Its protein is CAITPSTGELFF.

The chain combines TRBV7-3 with TRBJ2-2; D might be TRBD2 (5 bases). V lost 7 bases and J lost 7, with 16 bases in between. Germline values: CDR1 SGHTA, CDR2 FQGTGA. The CDR3 spans 14 residues. The CDR3 region is CASTLGVDGGELFF. In DNA form, the CDR3 reads TGTGCCAGCACCCTCGGGGTAGACGGCGGGGAGCTGTTTTTT.

This chain connects TRBV11-3 to TRBJ1-1; weak D call: TRBD1 (6 bases). Germline V gene sequence: CDR1 SGHNT, CDR2 YENEEA. CDR3 length equals 17 residues. The V gene lost 0 bases and the J gene lost 1 base, with 15 bases spanning the gap. The chain's CDR3 is CASSLDIPIRGNTEAFF. The CDR3 region has the DNA TGTGCCAGCAGCTTAGATATACCTATCAGGGGGAACACTGAAGCTTTCTTT.

The J gene is TRBJ2-5, the V gene TRBV6-1, with 8 bases lining up with TRBD2. The CDR3 has 15 residues. Germline V gene lookup returns CDR1 MNHNS and CDR2 SASEGT. J lost 5 bases, V lost 3 bases, and 8 bases had no gene match. CDR3 sequence (DNA): TGTGCCAGCAGTGACCAACCGGGAGGGGGGGAGACCCAGTACTTC. Translating it yields CASSDQPGGGETQYF.

The rearrangement uses TRBV5-8 and TRBJ1-5, with D maybe TRBD1 (5 bases). V was trimmed by 3 bases and J by 7 bases, leaving 17 bases between them. The CDR3 loop spans 15 amino acids. Germline CDR1 SGHTS, CDR2 YDEGEE. The CDR3 region has the DNA TGTGCCAGCAGCTGGGGTGGGGCCAGAATACAGCCCCAGCATTTT. Translating gives CASSWGGARIQPQHF.

The J gene is TRBJ2-2, the V gene TRBV5-1, with TRBD2 identical over 12 bases. The CDR3 runs to 17 residues. Germline trimming cut 4 bases from V and 1 base from J; bases unmatched to any gene: 5. Germline assignment: CDR1 SGHRS and CDR2 YFSETQ. This CDR3 reads CASSRPGLAGNTGELFF. CDR3 nucleotides: TGCGCCAGCAGCAGACCGGGACTAGCGGGGAACACCGGGGAGCTGTTTTTT.

The J gene is TRBJ2-2, the V gene TRBV6-6; D possibly corresponds to TRBD2 (5 bases). The germline CDR1 and CDR2 sequences are MNHNY and SVGAGI (reference sequence). V gave up 4 bases and J gave up 4 bases, with 10 bases separating them. The CDR3 runs to 14 residues. The CDR3 DNA reads as TGTGCCAGCAGTTTGTTCCTAGCCACCGGGGAGCTGTTTTTT. This gives the protein CASSLFLATGELFF.

CDR3 bases: TGTGCCAGCAGTTTCGCCTCTAGCGGAGGGGCCAATGAGCAGTTCTTC. Translated, it gives CASSFASSGGANEQFF. The chain uses TRBV27 and TRBJ2-1, with 7 positions matching TRBD2. The CDR3 has 16 amino acids. V lost 3 bases to trimming and J lost 6 bases; unmatched junction nucleotides: 11. CDR1 MNHEY and CDR2 SMNVEV come from the germline V gene (reference sequence).

The chain joins TRBV6-1 to TRBJ2-1, with TRBD2 matching 8 bases. V was clipped by 7 bases and J by 4 bases; unmatched bases: 6. The CDR3 covers 14 residues. Germline CDR1 is MNHNS and CDR2 is SASEGT. DNA of the CDR3: TGTGCCAGCACCGCCCGGGGGGGTTACAATGAGCAGTTCTTC. Amino acids: CASTARGGYNEQFF.

The chain has TRBV5-4 and TRBJ2-3, with 10 nucleotides matching TRBD2. Looked up from germline, CDR1 is SGHNT and CDR2 is YYREEE (reference sequence). J gave up 4 bases and V 1 base, and 6 bases lay outside the gene matches. This CDR3 spans 16 amino acids. The CDR3 DNA reads as TGTGCCAGCAGCTTGCTAGCGGGGGAGGCGGCAGATACGCAGTATTTT. This gives the protein CASSLLAGEAADTQYF.

This chain uses TRBV6-4 with TRBJ2-3; 11 nucleotides agree with TRBD2. J was trimmed by 3 bases and V by 9 bases; bases with no gene match: 2. CDR1 is MRHNA and CDR2 is SNTAGT in the germline V gene. CDR3 length: 13 amino acids. Here the CDR3 reads CASSGRATDTQYF. For the CDR3, the DNA is TGTGCCAGTAGCGGGAGGGCGACAGATACGCAGTATTTT.

Comments on this clone: Other DNA sequences in the sample encode the same CDR3. This chain joins TRBV11-1 and TRBJ2-7; D gene ambiguous. This CDR3 is built from 13 residues. Trimming pared 3 bases from V and 6 bases from J, leaving 12 bases between. Germline loops: CDR1 SGHAT, CDR2 FQDESV (reference sequence). This chain's CDR3 is CASSLESWSEQYF. CDR3 DNA: TGTGCCAGCAGCTTGGAATCTTGGAGCGAGCAGTACTTC.

The chain uses TRBV5-1 and TRBJ2-5, with 12 bases aligning to TRBD1. The CDR3 totals 16 residues. Germline trimming cut 5 bases from V and 5 bases from J; bases unmatched to any gene: 10. Per germline, CDR1 SGHRS and CDR2 YFSETQ. This CDR3 is CASSPGQGASMETQYF. The CDR3 bases are TGCGCCAGCAGTCCGGGACAGGGGGCTAGTATGGAGACCCAGTACTTC. The variable domain in full, completed from reference TRBV5-1 and TRBJ2-5, reads KAGVTQTPRYLIKTRGQQVTLSCSPISGHRSVSWYQQTPGQGLQFLFEYFSETQRNKGNFPGRFSGRQFSNSRSEMNVSTLELGDSALYLCASSPGQGASMETQYFGPGTRLLVL.